The 2 T cell receptor beta chains below were found in one sample sequenced in a study of spatial heterogeneity in lung cancer. One entry per CDR3 protein, called by TCRdb with MiXCR from the 5' RACE reads. The sample lists roughly 39,000 distinct CDR3 sequences; 6.5% to 7% were seen once. Time point in this sample: sample taken at primary tumor resection. The sequenced sample was PBMCs, obtained at surgery. All receptors derive from a female donor with early-stage non-small cell lung cancer.

This clonotype was counted ten times or more. The CDR3 DNA sequence: TGCAGTGCTAGCCACCGGACAGGGAGTTTTGGTGAAGCTTTCTTT. Residues: CSASHRTGSFGEAFF. The chain carries TRBV20-1 and TRBJ1-1; 8 nucleotides align to TRBD1. Germline assignment: CDR1 DFQATT and CDR2 SNEGSKA (reference sequence). Trimming cost V 3 bases and J 7 bases; bases outside gene matches: 13. The CDR3 spans 15 residues.

At least ten counts were recorded for this clonotype. The chain is built from TRBV25-1 and TRBJ2-5, with D perhaps TRBD1 (5 bases). The ends were cut back, 4 bases at V and 5 bases at J, with 14 bases in the middle. The CDR3 contains 14 residues. Germline CDR1 reads MGHDK; CDR2 reads SYGVNS. CDR3 sequence: CASSAHQGRETQYF. The CDR3 DNA is TGTGCCAGCAGTGCTCACCAGGGTCGGGAGACCCAGTACTTC. Combining the CDR3 with reference TRBV25-1 and TRBJ2-5 gives the whole variable domain EADIYQTPRYLVIGTGKKITLECSQTMGHDKMYWYQQDPGMELHLIHYSYGVNSTEKGDLSSESTVSRIRTEHFPLTLESARPSHTSQYLCASSAHQGRETQYFGPGTRLLVL.